A selection of T cell receptor beta chains follows, all from one sample in a study of siplizumab effects on memory and regulatory T cells. The method was immunoSEQ multiplex PCR; TCRdb's version includes in-frame clones alone and lacks a portion of them. The table lists 80,000 to 130,000 clones, about 92% of them singletons. Sequences were obtained from Tregs sorted from blood. The receptors come from a human donor in good health. Each CDR3 is given without its conserved first and last residue. Each record gives: clone size, V gene, J gene, CDR3 protein. Clone sizes are given selectively: once, few, many, or a class where the clone is expanded.

size: .
V: TRBV10-1
J: TRBJ2-2
CDR3: ASGGGGPGELF

size: once
V: TRBV19
J: TRBJ1-2
CDR3: ASSIGGTGIYGYT

size: .
V: TRBV6-5
J: TRBJ2-1
CDR3: ASSSSLKGSYNEQF

size: .
V: TRBV19
J: TRBJ1-6
CDR3: ASSKGHRANSLH

size: .
V: TRBV28
J: TRBJ2-7
CDR3: ASSRTGQNEQY

size: .
V: TRBV5-1
J: TRBJ2-2
CDR3: ASSLWQPSNTGELF

size: .
V: TRBV6-6
J: TRBJ1-1
CDR3: ASSYSTGLNTEAF

size: .
V: TRBV6-5
J: TRBJ1-2
CDR3: ASSYDRGHGYT

size: .
V: TRBV19
J: TRBJ2-1
CDR3: ASSMTSGRAYNEQF

size: .
V: TRBV6-6
J: TRBJ2-2
CDR3: ASPIGGRMNTGELF